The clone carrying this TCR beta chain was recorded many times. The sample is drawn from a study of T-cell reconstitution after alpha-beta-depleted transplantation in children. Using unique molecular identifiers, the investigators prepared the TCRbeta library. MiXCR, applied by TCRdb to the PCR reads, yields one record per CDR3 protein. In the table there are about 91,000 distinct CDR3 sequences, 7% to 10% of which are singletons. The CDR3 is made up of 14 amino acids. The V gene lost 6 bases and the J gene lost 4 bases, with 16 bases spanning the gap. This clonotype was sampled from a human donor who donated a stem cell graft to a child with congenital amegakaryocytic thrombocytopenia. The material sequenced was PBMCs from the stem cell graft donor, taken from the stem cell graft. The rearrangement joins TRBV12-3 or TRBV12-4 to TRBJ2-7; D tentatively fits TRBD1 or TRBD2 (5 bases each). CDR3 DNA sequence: TGTGCCAGCAGCCCGGGTGGGGGACGGTACGAGCAGTACTTC. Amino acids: CASSPGGGRYEQYF.